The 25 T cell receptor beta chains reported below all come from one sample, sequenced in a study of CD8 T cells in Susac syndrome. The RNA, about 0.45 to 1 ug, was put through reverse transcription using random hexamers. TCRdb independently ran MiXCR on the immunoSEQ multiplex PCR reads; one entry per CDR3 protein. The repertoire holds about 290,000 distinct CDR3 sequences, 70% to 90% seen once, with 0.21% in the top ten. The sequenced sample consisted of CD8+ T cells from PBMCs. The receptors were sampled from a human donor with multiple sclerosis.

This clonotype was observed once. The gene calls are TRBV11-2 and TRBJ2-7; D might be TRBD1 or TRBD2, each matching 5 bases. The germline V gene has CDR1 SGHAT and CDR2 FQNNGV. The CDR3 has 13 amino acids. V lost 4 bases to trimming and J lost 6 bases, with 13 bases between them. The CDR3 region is CASSWDPSGEQYF. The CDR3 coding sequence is TGTGCCAGCAGCTGGGACCCATCAGGCGAGCAGTACTTC.

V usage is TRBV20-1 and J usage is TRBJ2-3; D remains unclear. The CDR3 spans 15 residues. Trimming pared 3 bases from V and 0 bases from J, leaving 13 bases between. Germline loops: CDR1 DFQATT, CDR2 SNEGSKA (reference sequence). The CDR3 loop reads CSARWIAFSTDTQYF. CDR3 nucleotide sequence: TGCAGTGCTAGGTGGATAGCCTTTAGCACAGATACGCAGTATTTT.

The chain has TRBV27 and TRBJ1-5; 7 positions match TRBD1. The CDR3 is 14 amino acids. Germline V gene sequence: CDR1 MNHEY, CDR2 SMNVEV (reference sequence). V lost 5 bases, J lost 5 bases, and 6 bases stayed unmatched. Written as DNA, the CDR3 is TGTGCCAGCAGTGGAACACAGGGGTATCAGCCCCAGCATTTT. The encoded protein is CASSGTQGYQPQHF.

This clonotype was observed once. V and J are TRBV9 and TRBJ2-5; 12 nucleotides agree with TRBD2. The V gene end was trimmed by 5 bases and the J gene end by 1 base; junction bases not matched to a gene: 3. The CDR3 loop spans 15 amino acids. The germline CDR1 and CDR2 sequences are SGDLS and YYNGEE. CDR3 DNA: TGTGCCAGCAGTGCGGGACTAGCGGGCCAAGAGACCCAGTACTTC. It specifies CASSAGLAGQETQYF.

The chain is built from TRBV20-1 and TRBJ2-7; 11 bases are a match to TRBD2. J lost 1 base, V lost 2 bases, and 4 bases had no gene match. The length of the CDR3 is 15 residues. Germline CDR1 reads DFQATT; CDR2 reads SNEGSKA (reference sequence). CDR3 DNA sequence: TGCAGTGCTAGATGGGGGACTAGCGGATCCTACGAGCAGTACTTC. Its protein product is CSARWGTSGSYEQYF.

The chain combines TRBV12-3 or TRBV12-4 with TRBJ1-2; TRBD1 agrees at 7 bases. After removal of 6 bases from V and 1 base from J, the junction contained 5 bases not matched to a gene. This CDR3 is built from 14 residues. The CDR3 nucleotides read TGTGCCAGCAGATCACAGGGGATTAACTATGGCTACACCTTC. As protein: CASRSQGINYGYTF.

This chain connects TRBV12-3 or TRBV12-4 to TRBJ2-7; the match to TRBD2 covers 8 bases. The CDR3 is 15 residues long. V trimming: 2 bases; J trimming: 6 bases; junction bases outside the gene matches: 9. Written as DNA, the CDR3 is TGTGCCAGCAGTTTATTCGGTAGCGGGGTCCTCGAGCAGTACTTC. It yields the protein CASSLFGSGVLEQYF.

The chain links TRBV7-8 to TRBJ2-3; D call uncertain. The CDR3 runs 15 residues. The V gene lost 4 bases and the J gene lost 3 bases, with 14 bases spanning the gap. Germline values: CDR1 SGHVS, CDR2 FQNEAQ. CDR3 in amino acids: CASSSESALTDTQYF. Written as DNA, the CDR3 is TGTGCCAGCAGCTCGGAGTCGGCTTTAACAGATACGCAGTATTTT.

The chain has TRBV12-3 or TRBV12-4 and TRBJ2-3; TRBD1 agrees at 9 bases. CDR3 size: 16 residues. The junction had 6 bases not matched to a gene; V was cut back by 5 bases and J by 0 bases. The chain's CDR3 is CASSDLQGASTDTQYF. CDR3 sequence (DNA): TGTGCCAGCAGTGACCTACAGGGGGCCAGCACAGATACGCAGTATTTT.

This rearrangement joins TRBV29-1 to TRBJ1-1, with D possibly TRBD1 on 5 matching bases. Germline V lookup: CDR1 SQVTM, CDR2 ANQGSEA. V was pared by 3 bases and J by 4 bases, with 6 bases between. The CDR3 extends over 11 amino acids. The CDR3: CSVDGGTEAFF. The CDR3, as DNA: TGCAGCGTTGATGGGGGCACTGAAGCTTTCTTT.

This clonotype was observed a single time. DNA of the CDR3: TGTGCCAGCAGCTTAGGGACTAGCGGGAGTCACGGGGAGCTGTTTTTT. Encoded protein: CASSLGTSGSHGELFF. The gene calls are TRBV7-6 and TRBJ2-2; TRBD2 matches 13 bases. Germline V gene lookup returns CDR1 SGHVS and CDR2 FNYEAQ. The V and J ends lost 1 base and 7 bases, in that order; junction bases with no gene match: 3. The CDR3 extends over 16 amino acids.

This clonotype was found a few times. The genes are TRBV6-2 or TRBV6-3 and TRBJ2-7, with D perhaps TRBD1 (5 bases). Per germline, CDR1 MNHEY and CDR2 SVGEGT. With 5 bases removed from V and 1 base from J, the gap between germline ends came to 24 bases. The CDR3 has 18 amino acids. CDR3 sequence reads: CASSPSPFDSLLSYEQYF. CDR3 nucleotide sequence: TGTGCCAGCAGTCCGAGCCCATTCGACAGTCTACTTTCCTACGAGCAGTACTTC.

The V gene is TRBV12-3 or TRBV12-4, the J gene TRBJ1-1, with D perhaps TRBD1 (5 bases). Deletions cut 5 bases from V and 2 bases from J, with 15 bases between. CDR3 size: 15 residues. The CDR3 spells CASSSDQGENTEAFF. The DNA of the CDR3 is TGTGCCAGCAGTAGCGACCAGGGAGAAAACACTGAAGCTTTCTTT.

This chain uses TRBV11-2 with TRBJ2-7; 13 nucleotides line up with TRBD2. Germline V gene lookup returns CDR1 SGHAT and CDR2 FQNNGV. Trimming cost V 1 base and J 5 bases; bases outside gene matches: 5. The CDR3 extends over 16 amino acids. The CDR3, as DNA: TGTGCCAGCAGCTTAGGGACTAGCGGGAGCGCAAACGAGCAGTACTTC. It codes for CASSLGTSGSANEQYF.

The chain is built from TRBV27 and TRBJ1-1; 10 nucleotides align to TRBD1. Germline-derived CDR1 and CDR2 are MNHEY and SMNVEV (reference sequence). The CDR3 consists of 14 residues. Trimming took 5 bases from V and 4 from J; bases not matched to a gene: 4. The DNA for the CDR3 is TGTGCCAGCAGTAGGGACAGGGGAAGCACTGAAGCTTTCTTT. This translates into CASSRDRGSTEAFF.

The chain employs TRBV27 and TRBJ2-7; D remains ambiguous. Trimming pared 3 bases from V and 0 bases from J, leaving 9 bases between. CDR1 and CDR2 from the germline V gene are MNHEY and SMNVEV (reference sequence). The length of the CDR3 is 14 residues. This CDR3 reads CASSFDGASYEQYF. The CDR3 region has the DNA TGTGCCAGCAGTTTTGATGGCGCCTCCTACGAGCAGTACTTC.

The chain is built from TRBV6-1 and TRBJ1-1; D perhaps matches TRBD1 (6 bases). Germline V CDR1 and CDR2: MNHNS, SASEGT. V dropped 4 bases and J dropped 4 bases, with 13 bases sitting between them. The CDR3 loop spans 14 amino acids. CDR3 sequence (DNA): TGTGCCAGCAGTGGGGGGCAGGCGGGCACTGAAGCTTTCTTT. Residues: CASSGGQAGTEAFF.

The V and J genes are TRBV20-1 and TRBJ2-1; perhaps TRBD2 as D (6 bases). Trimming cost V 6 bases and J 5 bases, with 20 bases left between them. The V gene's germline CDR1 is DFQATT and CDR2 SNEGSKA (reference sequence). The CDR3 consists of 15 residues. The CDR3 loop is CSAEDYHSTDNEQFF. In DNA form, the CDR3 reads TGCAGTGCCGAGGACTATCACTCCACGGACAATGAGCAGTTCTTC.

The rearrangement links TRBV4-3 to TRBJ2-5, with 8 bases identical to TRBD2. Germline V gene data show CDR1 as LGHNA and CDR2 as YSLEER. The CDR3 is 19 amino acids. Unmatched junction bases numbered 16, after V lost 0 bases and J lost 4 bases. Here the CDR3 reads CASSQDFGAGGGEAETQYF. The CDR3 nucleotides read TGCGCCAGCAGCCAAGATTTCGGGGCGGGAGGAGGGGAAGCAGAGACCCAGTACTTC.

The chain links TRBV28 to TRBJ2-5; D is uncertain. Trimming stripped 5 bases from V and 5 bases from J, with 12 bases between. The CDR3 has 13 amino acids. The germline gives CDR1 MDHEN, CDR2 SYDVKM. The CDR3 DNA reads TGTGCCAGCAGTAAAGAGCAGGAGGAGACCCAGTACTTC. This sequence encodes CASSKEQEETQYF.

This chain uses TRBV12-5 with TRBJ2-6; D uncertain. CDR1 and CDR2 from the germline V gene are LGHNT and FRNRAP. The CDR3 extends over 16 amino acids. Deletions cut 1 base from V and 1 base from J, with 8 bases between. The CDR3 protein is CASGLAGVSGANVLTF. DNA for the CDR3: TGTGCTAGTGGTTTGGCTGGGGTTTCTGGGGCCAACGTCCTGACTTTC. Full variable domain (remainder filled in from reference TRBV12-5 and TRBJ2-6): DARVTQTPRHKVTEMGQEVTMRCQPILGHNTVFWYRQTMMQGLELLAYFRNRAPLDDSGMPKDRFSAEMPDATLATLKIQPSEPRDSAVYFCASGLAGVSGANVLTFGAGSRLTVL.

The CDR3 protein is CASSLGPKAFF. CDR3 bases: TGTGCCAGCAGCTTGGGCCCGAAAGCTTTCTTT. The genes are TRBV7-9 and TRBJ1-1; no definite D call. CDR3 length: 11 residues. V was clipped by 3 bases and J by 9 bases, with 8 bases between them. Per the germline V gene, CDR1 is SEHNR and CDR2 is FQNEAQ (reference sequence).

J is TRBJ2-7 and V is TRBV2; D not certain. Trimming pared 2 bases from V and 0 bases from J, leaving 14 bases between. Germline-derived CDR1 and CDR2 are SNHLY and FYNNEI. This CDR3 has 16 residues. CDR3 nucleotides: TGTGCCAGCAGTGAAATGGACGGACGACCCTCCTACGAGCAGTACTTC. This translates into CASSEMDGRPSYEQYF.

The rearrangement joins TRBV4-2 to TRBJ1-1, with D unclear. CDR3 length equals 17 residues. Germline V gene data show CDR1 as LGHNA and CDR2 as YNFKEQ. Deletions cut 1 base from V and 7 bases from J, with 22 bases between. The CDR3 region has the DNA TGTGCCAGCAGCCAAGCCCGAGTAAAATACTACGGGAGTGAAGCTTTCTTT. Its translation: CASSQARVKYYGSEAFF.

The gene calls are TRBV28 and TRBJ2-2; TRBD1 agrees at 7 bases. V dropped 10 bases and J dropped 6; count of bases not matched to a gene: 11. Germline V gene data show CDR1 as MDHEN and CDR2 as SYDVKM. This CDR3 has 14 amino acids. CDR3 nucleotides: TGTGCCAACATACAGGGGCGGGTCCCCGGGGAGCTGTTTTTT. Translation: CANIQGRVPGELFF. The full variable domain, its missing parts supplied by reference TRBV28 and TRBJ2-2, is DVKVTQSSRYLVKRTGEKVFLECVQDMDHENMFWYRQDPGLGLRLIYFSYDVKMKEKGDIPEGYSVSREKKERFSLILESASTNQTSMYLCANIQGRVPGELFFGEGSRLTVL.